The present TCR beta chain was sequenced within a study of cytomegalovirus exposure and HLA in healthy donors. All the people who gave samples were healthy bone marrow donors. Concerning this clone: Antigen unknown.

Primers: 60 Vbeta forward and 13 Jbeta reverse. Data came from immunoSEQ multiplex PCR; TCRdb stores just in-frame clones and leaves some out. The sample includes 100,000 to 120,000 clones, 76% seen only once; the top ten take around an eighth. The CDR3 sequence is 15 residues long. With 5 bases removed from V and 4 bases from J, the gap between germline ends came to 17 bases. Germline CDR1 MDHEN, CDR2 SYDVKM. Regarding the study as a whole: Reportedly, diagnosis of cytomegalovirus status by the classifier showed high specificity and sensitivity. The majority of CMV-associated TCR beta chains were reported as apparently HLA-restricted in a later analysis.

This TCR derives from a man between 25 and 39 years old in good health and CMV-seropositive. The chain joins TRBV28 to TRBJ1-2; D possibly corresponds to TRBD1 (6 bases). The specimen sequenced was PBMCs. The CDR3 DNA is TGTGCCAGCAGTCCGCTGGGGGAGGGGGTCTATGGCTACACCTTC. Its translation is CASSPLGEGVYGYTF.